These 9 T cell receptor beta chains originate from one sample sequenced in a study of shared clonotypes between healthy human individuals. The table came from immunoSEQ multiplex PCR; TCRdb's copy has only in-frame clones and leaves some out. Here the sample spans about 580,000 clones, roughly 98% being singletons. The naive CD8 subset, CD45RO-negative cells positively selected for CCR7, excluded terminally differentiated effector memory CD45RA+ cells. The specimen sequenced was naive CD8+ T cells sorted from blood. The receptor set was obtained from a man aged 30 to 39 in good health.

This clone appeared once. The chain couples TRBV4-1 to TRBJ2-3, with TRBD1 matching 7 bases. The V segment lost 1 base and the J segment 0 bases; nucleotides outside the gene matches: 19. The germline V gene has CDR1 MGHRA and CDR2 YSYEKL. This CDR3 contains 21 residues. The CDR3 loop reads CASSQVWDSGYRSSSTDTQYF. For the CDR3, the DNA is TGCGCCAGCAGCCAAGTATGGGACAGCGGATATCGGAGCTCTAGCACAGATACGCAGTATTTT.

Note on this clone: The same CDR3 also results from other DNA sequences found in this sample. The CDR3 is CASSPQETQYF. The CDR3, as DNA: TGTGCCAGCTCACCTCAAGAGACCCAGTACTTC. The chain combines TRBV18 with TRBJ2-5, with D unclear. The CDR3 consists of 11 residues. The V end was cut by 3 bases, the J end by 2 bases, with 1 base between. CDR1 is KGHSH and CDR2 is LQKENI in the germline V gene.

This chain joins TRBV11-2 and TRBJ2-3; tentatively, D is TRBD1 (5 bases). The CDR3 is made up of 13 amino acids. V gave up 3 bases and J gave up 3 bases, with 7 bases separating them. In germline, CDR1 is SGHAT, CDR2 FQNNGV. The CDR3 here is CASSFRGTDTQYF. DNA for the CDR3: TGTGCCAGCAGCTTTAGGGGTACAGATACGCAGTATTTT. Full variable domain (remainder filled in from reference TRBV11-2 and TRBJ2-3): EAGVAQSPRYKIIEKRQSVAFWCNPISGHATLYWYQQILGQGPKLLIQFQNNGVVDDSQLPKDRFSAERLKGVDSTLKIQPAKLEDSAVYLCASSFRGTDTQYFGPGTRLTVL.

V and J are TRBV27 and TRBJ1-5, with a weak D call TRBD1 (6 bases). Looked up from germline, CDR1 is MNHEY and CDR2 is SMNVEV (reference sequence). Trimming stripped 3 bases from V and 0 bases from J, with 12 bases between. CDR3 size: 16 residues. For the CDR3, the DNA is TGTGCCAGCAGTTTGGACAGTTCATATAGCAATCAGCCCCAGCATTTT. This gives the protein CASSLDSSYSNQPQHF.

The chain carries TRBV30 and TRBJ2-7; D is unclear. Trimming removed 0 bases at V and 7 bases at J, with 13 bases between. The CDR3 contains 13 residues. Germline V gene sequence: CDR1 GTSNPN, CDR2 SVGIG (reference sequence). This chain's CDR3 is CAWSVSRATEQYF. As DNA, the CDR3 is TGTGCCTGGAGTGTCTCTCGGGCTACTGAGCAGTACTTC.

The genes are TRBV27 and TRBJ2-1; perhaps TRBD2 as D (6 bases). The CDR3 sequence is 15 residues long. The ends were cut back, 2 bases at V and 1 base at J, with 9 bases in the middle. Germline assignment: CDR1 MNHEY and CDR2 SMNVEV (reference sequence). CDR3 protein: CASSLNSGSYNEQFF. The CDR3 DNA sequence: TGTGCCAGCAGTTTAAATAGCGGATCCTACAATGAGCAGTTCTTC.

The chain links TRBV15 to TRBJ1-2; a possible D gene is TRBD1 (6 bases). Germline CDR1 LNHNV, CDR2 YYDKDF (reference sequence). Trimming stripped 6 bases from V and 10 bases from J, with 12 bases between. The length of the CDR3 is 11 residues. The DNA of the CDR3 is TGTGCCACCAGAGAAACGGGGGCCTACACCTTC. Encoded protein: CATRETGAYTF. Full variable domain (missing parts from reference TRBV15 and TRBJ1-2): DAMVIQNPRYQVTQFGKPVTLSCSQTLNHNVMYWYQQKSSQAPKLLFHYYDKDFNNEADTPDNFQSRRPNTSFCFLDIRSPGLGDTAMYLCATRETGAYTFGSGTRLTVV.

CDR3 region: CASSEGLGSNYGYTF. As DNA, the CDR3 is TGTGCCAGCAGTGAGGGACTTGGGTCTAACTATGGCTACACCTTC. The chain joins TRBV2 to TRBJ1-2; D is possibly TRBD1 (5 bases). Trimming took off 3 bases at V and 0 bases at J, with 11 bases between the two ends. Germline lookup yields CDR1 SNHLY and CDR2 FYNNEI. The CDR3 spans 15 residues. The variable domain in full, completed from reference TRBV2 and TRBJ1-2, reads EPEVTQTPSHQVTQMGQEVILRCVPISNHLYFYWYRQILGQKVEFLVSFYNNEISEKSEIFDDQFSVERPDGSNFTLKIRSTKLEDSAMYFCASSEGLGSNYGYTFGSGTRLTVV.

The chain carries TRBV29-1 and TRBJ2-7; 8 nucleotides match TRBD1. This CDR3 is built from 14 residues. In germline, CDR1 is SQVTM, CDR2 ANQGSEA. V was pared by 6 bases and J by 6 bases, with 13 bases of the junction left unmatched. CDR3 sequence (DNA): TGCAGCGTCGCTACGGACAGGGTAGGGGGCGAGCAGTACTTC. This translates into CSVATDRVGGEQYF.